This T cell receptor (beta chain) was recorded in a study of blood T cells in healthy people across ages. Next came a second PCR, run for about 6 to 12 cycles, which used a sample-barcoded 5' primer along with a J-beta primer mix. Each TCR beta cDNA got a 12-nucleotide random molecular identifier. MiXCR was run by TCRdb on the 5' RACE reads, yielding one entry per CDR3 protein. This sample has approximately 690,000 distinct CDR3 sequences, with approximately 40% found just once. This clonotype was detected a few times. This CDR3 has 12 amino acids. In germline, CDR1 is MNHEY, CDR2 SVGAGI. This TCR was recovered from a man aged 80 or over in good health. What was sequenced was blood. The chain employs TRBV6-5 and TRBJ2-4; D gene unclear. Gene TRBJ2-7 matches the end of the DNA better, so the J call may be wrong. This chain's CDR3 is CASTHLGGEQYF. The DNA for the CDR3 is TGTGCCAGCACCCACCTGGGCGGCGAGCAGTACTTC.